The text below deals with one T cell receptor beta chain. The antigen is unknown. Trimming cost V 8 bases and J 6 bases; bases outside gene matches: 4. CDR1 is MNHEY, CDR2 SMNVEV, per germline (reference sequence). This CDR3 region has 13 residues. Both peripheral blood and punch biopsies of lesional scalp skin were obtained from patients who had alopecia areata. A FACSAria was used to sort CD4+ and CD8+ T cells. These cells came from PBMCs. This sample was taken from a study of CD8+ T cells in alopecia areata. Study-wide points: Lesional scalp, especially alopecia totalis/universalis, showed higher clonality than normal scalp. Scalp sequencing also captures normal skin's resident alphabeta T cells.

Extracted from the samples, RNA was reverse transcribed into cDNA to serve as the sequencing template. Sequenced by immunoSEQ multiplex PCR; TCRdb stores in-frame clones only, minus some. Found here are roughly 23,000 clones, 50% to 55% of them singletons; the top ten hold over 30%. The sequence derives from a human donor with alopecia areata. This sequence joins TRBV27 and TRBJ2-7; 13 bases line up with TRBD2. The sequencing input was NKG2D-high CD8+ T cells sorted from blood. This chain's CDR3 is CASGLAGVSEQYF. For the CDR3, the DNA is TGTGCCAGCGGACTAGCGGGAGTAAGCGAGCAGTACTTC.